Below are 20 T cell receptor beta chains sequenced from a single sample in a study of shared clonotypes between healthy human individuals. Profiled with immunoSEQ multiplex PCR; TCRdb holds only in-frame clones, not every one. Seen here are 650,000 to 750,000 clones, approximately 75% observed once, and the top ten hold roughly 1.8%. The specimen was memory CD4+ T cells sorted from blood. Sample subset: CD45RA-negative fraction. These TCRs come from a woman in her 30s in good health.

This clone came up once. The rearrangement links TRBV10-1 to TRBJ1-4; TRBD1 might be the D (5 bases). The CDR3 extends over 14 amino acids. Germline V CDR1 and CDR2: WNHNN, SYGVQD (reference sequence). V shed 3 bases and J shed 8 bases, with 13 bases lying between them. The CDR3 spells CASSEKGFGEKLFF. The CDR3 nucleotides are TGCGCCAGCAGTGAAAAGGGGTTCGGAGAAAAACTGTTTTTT.

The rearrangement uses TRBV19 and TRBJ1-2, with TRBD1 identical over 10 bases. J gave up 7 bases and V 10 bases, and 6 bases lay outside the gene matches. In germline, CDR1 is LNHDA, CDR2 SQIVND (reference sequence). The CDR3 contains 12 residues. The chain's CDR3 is CATGQGIGGYTF. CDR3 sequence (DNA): TGTGCCACGGGACAGGGGATTGGTGGCTACACCTTC.

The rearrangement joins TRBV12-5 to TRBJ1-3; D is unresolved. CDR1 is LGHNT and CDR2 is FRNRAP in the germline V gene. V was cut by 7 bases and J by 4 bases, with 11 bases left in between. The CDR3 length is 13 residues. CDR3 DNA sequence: TGTGCTAGTGCTCTCCTGGGGGGAAACACCATATATTTT. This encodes CASALLGGNTIYF.

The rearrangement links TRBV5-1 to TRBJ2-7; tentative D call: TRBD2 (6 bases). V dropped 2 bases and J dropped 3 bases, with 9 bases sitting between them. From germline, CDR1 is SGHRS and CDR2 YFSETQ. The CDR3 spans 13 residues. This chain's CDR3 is CASSLSSGYEQYF. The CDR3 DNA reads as TGCGCCAGCAGCTTAAGTAGCGGCTACGAGCAGTACTTC.

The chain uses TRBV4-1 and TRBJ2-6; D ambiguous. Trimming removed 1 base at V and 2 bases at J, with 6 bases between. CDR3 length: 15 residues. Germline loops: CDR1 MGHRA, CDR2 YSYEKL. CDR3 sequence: CASSQGRTGANVLTF. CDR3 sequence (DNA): TGCGCCAGCAGCCAAGGGAGAACTGGGGCCAACGTCCTGACTTTC.

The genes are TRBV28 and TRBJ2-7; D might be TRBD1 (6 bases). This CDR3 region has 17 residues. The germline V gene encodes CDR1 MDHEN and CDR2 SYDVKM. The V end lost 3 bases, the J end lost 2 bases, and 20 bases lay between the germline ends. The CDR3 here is CASSFSIGTGSPYEQYF. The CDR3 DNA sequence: TGTGCCAGCAGTTTCTCCATCGGTACAGGGAGTCCCTACGAGCAGTACTTC.

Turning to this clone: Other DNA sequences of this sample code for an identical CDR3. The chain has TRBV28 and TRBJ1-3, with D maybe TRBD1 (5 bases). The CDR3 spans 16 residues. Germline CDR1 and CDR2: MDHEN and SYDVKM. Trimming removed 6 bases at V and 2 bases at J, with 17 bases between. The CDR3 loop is CASRLGQGSAGNTIYF. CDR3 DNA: TGTGCCAGCAGACTCGGACAAGGCTCAGCTGGAAACACCATATATTTT.

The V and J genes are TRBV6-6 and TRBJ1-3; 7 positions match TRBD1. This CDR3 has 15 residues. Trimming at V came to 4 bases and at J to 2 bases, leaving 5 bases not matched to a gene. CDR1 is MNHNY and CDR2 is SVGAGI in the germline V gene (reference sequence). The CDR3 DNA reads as TGTGCCAGCAGTTTACAGGGGAAGGCTGGAAACACCATATATTTT. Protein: CASSLQGKAGNTIYF.

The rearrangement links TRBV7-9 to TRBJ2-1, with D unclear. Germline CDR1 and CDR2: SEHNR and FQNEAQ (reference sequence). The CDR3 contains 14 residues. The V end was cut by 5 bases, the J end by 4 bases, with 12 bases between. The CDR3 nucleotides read TGTGCCAGCAGCCACGGATACACTTACAATGAGCAGTTCTTC. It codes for CASSHGYTYNEQFF.

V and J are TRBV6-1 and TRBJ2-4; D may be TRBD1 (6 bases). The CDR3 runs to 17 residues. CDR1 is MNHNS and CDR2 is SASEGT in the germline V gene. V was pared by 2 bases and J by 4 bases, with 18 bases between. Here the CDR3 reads CASSERSFLGGKNIQYF. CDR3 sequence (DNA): TGTGCCAGCAGTGAACGGTCCTTTTTAGGGGGAAAAAACATTCAGTACTTC.

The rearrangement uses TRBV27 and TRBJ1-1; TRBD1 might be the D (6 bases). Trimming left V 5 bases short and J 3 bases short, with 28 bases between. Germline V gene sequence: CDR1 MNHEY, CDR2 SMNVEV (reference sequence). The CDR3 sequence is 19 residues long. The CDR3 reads CASSPDFSVGGARYTEAFF. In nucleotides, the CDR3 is TGTGCCAGCAGTCCCGATTTCTCCGTCGGGGGCGCGCGTTACACTGAAGCTTTCTTT.

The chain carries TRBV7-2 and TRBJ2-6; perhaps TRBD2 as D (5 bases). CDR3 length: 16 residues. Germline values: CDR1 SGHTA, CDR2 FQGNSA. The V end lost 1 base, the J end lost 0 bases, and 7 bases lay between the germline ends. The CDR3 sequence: CASSLDGNSGANVLTF. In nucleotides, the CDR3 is TGTGCCAGCAGCTTAGACGGGAACTCTGGGGCCAACGTCCTGACTTTC.

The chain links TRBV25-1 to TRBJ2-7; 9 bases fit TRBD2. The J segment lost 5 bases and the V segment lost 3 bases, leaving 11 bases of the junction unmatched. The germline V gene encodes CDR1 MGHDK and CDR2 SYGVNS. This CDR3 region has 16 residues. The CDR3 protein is CASSDWRGGSTDEQYF. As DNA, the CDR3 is TGTGCCAGCAGTGATTGGCGGGGGGGCTCAACGGACGAGCAGTACTTC.

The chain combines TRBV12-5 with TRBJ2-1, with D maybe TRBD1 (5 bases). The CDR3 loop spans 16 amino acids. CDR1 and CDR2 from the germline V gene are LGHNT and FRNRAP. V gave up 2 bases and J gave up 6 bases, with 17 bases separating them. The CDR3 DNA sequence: TGTGCTAGTGGTTTGTATAGGGGCCCTCAACTCAATGAGCAGTTCTTC. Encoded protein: CASGLYRGPQLNEQFF. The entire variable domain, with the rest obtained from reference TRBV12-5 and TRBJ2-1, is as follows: DARVTQTPRHKVTEMGQEVTMRCQPILGHNTVFWYRQTMMQGLELLAYFRNRAPLDDSGMPKDRFSAEMPDATLATLKIQPSEPRDSAVYFCASGLYRGPQLNEQFFGPGTRLTVL.

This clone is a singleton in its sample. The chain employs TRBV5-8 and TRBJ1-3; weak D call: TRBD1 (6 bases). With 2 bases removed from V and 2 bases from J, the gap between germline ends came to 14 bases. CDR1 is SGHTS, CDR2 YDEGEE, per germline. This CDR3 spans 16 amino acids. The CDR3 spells CASSFPGADAGNTIYF. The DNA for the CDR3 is TGTGCCAGCAGCTTCCCGGGGGCAGATGCTGGAAACACCATATATTTT.

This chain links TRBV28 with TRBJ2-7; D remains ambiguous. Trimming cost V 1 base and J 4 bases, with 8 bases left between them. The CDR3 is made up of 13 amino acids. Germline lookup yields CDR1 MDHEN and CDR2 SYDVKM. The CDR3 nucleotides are TGTGCCAGCAGTTTATTGGCGCCTTACGAGCAGTACTTC. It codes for CASSLLAPYEQYF.

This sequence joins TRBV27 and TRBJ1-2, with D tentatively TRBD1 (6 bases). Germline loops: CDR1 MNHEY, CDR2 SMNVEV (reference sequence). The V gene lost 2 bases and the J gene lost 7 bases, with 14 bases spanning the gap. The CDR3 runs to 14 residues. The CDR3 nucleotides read TGTGCCAGCAGTTTAGATCGGGGGCTGGGTGGCTACACCTTC. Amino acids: CASSLDRGLGGYTF.

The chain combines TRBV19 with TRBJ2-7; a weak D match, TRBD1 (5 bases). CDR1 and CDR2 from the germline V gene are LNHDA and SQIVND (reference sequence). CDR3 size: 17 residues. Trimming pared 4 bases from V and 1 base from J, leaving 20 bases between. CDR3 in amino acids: CASSRNPGILGSYEQYF. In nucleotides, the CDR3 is TGTGCCAGTAGTAGAAATCCAGGGATCCTGGGGTCCTACGAGCAGTACTTC.

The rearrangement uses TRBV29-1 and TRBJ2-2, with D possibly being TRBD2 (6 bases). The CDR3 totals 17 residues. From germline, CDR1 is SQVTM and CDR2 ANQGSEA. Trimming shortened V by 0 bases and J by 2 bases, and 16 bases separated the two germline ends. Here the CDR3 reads CSVEEGLAGRNTGELFF. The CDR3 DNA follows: TGCAGCGTTGAAGAGGGGCTCGCGGGACGTAACACCGGGGAGCTGTTTTTT.

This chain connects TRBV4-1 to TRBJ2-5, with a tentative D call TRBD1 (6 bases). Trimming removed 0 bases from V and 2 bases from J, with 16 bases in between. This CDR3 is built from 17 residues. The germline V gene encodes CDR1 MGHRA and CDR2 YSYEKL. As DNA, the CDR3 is TGCGCCAGCAGCCAAGACCCCGCTGCGACAGGACAAGAGACCCAGTACTTC. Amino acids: CASSQDPAATGQETQYF.